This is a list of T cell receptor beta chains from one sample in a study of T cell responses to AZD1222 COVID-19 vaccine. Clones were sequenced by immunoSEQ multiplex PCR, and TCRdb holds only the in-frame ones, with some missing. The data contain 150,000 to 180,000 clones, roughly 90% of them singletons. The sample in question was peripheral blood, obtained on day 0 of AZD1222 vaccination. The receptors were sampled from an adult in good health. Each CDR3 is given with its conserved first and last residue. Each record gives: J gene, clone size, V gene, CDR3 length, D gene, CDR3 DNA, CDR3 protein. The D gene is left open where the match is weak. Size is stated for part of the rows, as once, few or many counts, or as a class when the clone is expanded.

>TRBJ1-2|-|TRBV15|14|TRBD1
TGTGCCACCAGTAGCAGGGACAGCGTTTCGGGCTACACCTTC
CATSSRDSVSGYTF
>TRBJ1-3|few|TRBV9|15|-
TGTGCCAGCAGCGTAGATGGCAACTCTGGAAACACCATATATTTT
CASSVDGNSGNTIYF
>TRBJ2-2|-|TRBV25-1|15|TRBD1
TGTGCCAGCAGTCACAGGGGGACGAACACCGGGGAGCTGTTTTTT
CASSHRGTNTGELFF
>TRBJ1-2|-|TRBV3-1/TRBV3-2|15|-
TGTGCCAGCAGCCAAGAGTCAGGACTTAACTATGGCTACACCTTC
CASSQESGLNYGYTF
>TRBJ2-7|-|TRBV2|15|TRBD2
TGTGCCAGCAGTAATCTAGCGGGGGGCTCCTACGAGCAGTACTTC
CASSNLAGGSYEQYF
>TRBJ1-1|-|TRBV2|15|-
TGTGCCAGCATCCGGGATGCCGGAATGAACACTGAAGCTTTCTTT
CASIRDAGMNTEAFF
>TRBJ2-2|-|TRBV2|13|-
TGTGCCAGCAGTGAAAGAGAGGGAGGGGAGCTGTTTTTT
CASSEREGGELFF
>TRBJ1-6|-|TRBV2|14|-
TGTGCCAGCAGTGACTTGGCAGGGAATTCACCCCTCCACTTT
CASSDLAGNSPLHF
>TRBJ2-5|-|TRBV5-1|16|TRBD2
TGCGCCAGCAGCTCCCAGGTTAGCGGGGCCCAAGAGACCCAGTACTTC
CASSSQVSGAQETQYF
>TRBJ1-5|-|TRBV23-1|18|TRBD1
TGCGCCAGCAGTCAATCGCGAAGGACAGGGAAGGGCAATCAGCCCCAGCATTTT
CASSQSRRTGKGNQPQHF
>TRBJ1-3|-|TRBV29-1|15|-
TGCAGCGTTGACTTCCGCACGGGACCTGGAAACACCATATATTTT
CSVDFRTGPGNTIYF
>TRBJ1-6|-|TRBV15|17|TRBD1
TGTGCCACCAGCAGAGATGGTCCGGACAGGGATAATTCACCCCTCCACTTT
CATSRDGPDRDNSPLHF
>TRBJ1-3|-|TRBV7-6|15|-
TGTGCCAGCAGCTTAGCGGAGACGTTCGCAAACACCATATATTTT
CASSLAETFANTIYF
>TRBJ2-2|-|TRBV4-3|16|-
TGCGCCAGCAGCCAAGATTCCACAGCGAACACCGGGGAGCTGTTTTTT
CASSQDSTANTGELFF
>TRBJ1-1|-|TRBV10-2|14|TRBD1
TGCGCCAGCAGTGAACCGGGACAGGGCCCTGAAGCTTTCTTT
CASSEPGQGPEAFF